This T cell receptor beta chain was sequenced for a study of early T cells in non-severe SARS-CoV-2 infection. Study-wide findings and caveats: Matching with VDJdb favored anti-spike CD8 responses (missing private and CD4 specificities).

This clonotype occurred a few times. Its antigen is not identified. Each CDR3 protein gets one entry after TCRdb re-called the 5' RACE reads with MiXCR. The data hold approximately 80,000 distinct CDR3 sequences, with roughly 12% observed a single time. The CDR3 is 18 residues long. Trimming cost V 1 base and J 6 bases; bases outside gene matches: 9. Germline values: CDR1 MNHEY, CDR2 SMNVEV (reference sequence). The chain employs TRBV27 and TRBJ2-2; 12 bases align to TRBD1. This TCR derives from an adult who was a healthcare worker with PCR-confirmed SARS-CoV-2 infection or an uninfected control (not recorded which). Sample: whole blood. Written as DNA, the CDR3 is TGTGCCAGCAGTTTATACTGGCGTGGGACAGGGGGCCCCGGGGAGCTGTTTTTT. It translates to CASSLYWRGTGGPGELFF.